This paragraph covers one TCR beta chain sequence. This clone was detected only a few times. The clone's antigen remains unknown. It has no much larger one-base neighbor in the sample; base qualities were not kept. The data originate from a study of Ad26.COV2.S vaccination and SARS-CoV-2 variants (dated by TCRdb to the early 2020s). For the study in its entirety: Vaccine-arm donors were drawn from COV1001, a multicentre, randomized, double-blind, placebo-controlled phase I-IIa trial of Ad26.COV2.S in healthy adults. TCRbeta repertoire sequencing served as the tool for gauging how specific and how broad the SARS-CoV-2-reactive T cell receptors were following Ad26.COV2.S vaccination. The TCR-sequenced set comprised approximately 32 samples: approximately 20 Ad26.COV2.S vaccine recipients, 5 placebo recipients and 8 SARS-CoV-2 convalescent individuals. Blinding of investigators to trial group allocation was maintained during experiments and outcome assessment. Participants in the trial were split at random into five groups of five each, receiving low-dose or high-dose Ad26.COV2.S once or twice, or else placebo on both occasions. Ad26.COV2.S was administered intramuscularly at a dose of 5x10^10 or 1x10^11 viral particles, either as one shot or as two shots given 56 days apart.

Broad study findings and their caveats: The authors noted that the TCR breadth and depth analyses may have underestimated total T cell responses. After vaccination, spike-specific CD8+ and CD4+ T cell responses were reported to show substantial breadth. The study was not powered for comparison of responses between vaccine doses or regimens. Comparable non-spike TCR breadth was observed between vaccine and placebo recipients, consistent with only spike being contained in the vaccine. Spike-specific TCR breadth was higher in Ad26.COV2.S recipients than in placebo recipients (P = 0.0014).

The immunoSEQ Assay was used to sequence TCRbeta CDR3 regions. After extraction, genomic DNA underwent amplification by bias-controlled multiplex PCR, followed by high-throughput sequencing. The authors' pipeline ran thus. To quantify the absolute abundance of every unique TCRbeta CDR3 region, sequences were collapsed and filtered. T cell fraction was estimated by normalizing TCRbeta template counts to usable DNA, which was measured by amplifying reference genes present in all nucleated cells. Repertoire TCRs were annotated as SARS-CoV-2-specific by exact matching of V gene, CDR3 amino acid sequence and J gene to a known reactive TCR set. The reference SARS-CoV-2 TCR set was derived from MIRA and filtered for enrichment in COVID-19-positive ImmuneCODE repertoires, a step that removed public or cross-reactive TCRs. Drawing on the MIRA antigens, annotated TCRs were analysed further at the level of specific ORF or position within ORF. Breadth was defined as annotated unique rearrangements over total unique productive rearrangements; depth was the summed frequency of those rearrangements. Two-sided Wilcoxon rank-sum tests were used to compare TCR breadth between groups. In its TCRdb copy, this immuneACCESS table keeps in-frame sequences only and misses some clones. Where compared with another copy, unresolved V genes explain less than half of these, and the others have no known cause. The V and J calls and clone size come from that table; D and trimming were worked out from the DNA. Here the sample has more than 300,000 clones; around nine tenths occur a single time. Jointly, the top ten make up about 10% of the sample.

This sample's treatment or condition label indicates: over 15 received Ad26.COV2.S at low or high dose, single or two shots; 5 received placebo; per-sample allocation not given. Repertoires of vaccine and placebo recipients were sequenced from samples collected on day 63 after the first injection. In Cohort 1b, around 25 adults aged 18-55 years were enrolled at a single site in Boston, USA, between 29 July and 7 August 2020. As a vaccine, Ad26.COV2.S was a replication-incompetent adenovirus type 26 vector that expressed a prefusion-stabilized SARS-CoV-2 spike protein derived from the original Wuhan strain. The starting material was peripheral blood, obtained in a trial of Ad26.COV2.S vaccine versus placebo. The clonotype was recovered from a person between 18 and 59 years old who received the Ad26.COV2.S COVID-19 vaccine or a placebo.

The DNA reads TGCGCCAGCAGCTTGGACACTAACACCGGGGAGCTGTTTTTT. Its product reads: CASSLDTNTGELFF. The V gene is TRBV5-1 and the J gene is TRBJ2-2; no D gene can be assigned with confidence. Reading from cysteine to phenylalanine, the CDR3 counts 14 amino acids. The retained sequence is limited to the CDR3, 42 bases, with the frame set at the first base. V is cut by 0 bases and J by 2 bases, and the space between the germline ends is 5 bases. CDR1 and CDR2 are drawn from the germline V gene: SGHRS, YFSETQ.